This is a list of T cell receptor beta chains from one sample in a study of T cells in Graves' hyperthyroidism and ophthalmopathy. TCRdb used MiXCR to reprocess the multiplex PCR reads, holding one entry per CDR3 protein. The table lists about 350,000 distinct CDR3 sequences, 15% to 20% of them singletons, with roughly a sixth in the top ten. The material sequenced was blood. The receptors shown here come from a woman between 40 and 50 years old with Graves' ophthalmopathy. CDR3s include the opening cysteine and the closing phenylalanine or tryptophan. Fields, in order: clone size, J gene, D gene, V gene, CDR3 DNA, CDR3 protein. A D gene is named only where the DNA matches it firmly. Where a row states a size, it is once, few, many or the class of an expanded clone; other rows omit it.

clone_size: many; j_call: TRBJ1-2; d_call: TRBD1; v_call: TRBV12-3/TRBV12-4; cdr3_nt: TGTGCCAGCAGAAGACAGGGGGCAACGTCCGGCTACACCTTC; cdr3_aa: CASRRQGATSGYTF
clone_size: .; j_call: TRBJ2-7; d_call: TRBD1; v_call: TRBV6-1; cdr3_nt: TGTGCCAGCAGGCGAGGAGACAGGGGCTCCTACGAGCAGTACTTC; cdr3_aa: CASRRGDRGSYEQYF
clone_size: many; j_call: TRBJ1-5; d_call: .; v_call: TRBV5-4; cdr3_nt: TGTGCCAGCAGCTTGGCGGGGGCCGGTCAGCCCCAGCATTTT; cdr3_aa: CASSLAGAGQPQHF
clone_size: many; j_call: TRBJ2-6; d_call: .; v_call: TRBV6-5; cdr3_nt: TGTGCCAGCAGTCTATCGGGACGGGCCAACGTCCTGACTTTC; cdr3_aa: CASSLSGRANVLTF
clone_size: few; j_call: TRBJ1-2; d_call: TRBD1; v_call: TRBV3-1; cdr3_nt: TGTGCCAGCAGCCAAAGCGGGACAGGGATCTATGGCTACACCTTC; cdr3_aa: CASSQSGTGIYGYTF
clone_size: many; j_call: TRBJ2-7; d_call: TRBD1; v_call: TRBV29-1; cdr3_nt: TGCAGCGTTGACCCCGGGACAGGGAGCTCCTACGAGCAGTACTTC; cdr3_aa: CSVDPGTGSSYEQYF
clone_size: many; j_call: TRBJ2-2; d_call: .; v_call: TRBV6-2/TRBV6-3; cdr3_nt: TGTGCCAGCAGTCTACAGGGGAACACCGGGGAGCTGTTTTTT; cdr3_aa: CASSLQGNTGELFF
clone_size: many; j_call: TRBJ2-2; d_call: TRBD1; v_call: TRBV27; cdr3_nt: TGTGCCAGCAGGTGGGGACAGGGGGCTGGCGGGGAGCTGTTTTTT; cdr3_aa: CASRWGQGAGGELFF
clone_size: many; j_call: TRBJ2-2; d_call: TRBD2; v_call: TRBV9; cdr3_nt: TGTGCCAGCAGCCCCCCGGGACTAGCGGGCTCGGGGGAGCTGTTTTTT; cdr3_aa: CASSPPGLAGSGELFF
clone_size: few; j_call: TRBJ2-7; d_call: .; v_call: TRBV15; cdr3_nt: TGTGCCACCAGCAGAGAAGGTGCGAGCTCCTACGAGCAGTACTTC; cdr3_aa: CATSREGASSYEQYF
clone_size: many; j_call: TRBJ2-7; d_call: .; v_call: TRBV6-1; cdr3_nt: TGTGCCAGCAGTCAGTCCTTCCGGGACTTGGGGGACGAGCAGTACTTC; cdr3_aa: CASSQSFRDLGDEQYF
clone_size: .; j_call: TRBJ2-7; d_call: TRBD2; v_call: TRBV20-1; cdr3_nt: TGCAGTGCCCTACCCGGCGCGGGAGGTTACGAGCAGTACTTC; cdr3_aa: CSALPGAGGYEQYF
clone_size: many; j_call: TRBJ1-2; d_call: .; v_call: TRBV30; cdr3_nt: TGTGCCTGGATGGGTCAGGAAGCTAACTATGGCTACACCTTC; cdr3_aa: CAWMGQEANYGYTF
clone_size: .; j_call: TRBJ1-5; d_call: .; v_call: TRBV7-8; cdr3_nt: TGTGCCAGCAGCCTCACAGGGTTACCTGACAATTTT; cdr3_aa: CASSLTGLPDNF
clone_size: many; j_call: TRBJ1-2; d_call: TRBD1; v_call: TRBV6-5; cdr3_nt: TGTGCCTGCTCCAGGGGGGATGGCTACACCTTC; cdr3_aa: CACSRGDGYTF
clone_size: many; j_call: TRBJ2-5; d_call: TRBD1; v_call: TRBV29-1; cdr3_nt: TGCAGCGGGAGGTGGTTACCACAGGGGGCCGAGACCCAGTACTTC; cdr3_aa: CSGRWLPQGAETQYF
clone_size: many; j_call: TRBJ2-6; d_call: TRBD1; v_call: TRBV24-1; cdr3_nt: TGTGCCACCAGTGGAGGACAGGGGGTTACTGGGGCCAACGTCCTGACTTTC; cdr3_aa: CATSGGQGVTGANVLTF
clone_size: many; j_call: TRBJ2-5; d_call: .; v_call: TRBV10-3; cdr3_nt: TGTGCCATCAGTGAGGCCCCGGGGGCGTGGAAGACCCAGTACTTC; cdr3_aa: CAISEAPGAWKTQYF
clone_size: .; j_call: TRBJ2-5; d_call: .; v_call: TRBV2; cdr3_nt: TGTGCCAGTTTGCAAGAGACCCAGTACTTC; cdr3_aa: CASLQETQYF
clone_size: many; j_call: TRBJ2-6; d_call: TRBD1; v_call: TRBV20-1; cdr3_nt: TGCAGTGCTACCGGACAGGATGACTCTGGGGCCAACGTCCTGACTTTC; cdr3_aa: CSATGQDDSGANVLTF
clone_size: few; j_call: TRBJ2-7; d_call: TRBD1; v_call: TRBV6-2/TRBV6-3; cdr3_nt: TGTGCCAGCAGTGGTCCTCGGGACAGGGGGTACGAGCAGTACTTC; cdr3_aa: CASSGPRDRGYEQYF
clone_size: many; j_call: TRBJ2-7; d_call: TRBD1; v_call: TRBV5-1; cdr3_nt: TGCGCCAGCAGCTTGGACCGGACAGGGGGGTCCTACGAGCAGTACTTC; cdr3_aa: CASSLDRTGGSYEQYF
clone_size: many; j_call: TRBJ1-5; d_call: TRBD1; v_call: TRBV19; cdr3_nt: TGTGCCAGTAGACCCGGACAGGGTATGTCAAATAGCAATCAGCCCCAGCATTTT; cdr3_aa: CASRPGQGMSNSNQPQHF
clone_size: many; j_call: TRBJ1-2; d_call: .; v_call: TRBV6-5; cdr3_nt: TGTGCCAGCAGTTACTCTCCGAATAACTATGGCTACACCTTC; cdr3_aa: CASSYSPNNYGYTF
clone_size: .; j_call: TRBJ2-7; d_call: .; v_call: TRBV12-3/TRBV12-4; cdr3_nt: TGTGCCAGCAGTTTAGAGGGTTCTTTGGGGGAGCAGTACTTC; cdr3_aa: CASSLEGSLGEQYF
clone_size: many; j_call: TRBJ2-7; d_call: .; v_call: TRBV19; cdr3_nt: TGTGCCACCAAGGGGGGAAAACCCTACGAGCAGTACTTC; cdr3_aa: CATKGGKPYEQYF
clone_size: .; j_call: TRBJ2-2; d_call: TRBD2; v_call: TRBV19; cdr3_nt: TGTGCCAGTAGTACTGGGACTAGCGGGATTAACACCGGGGAGCTGTTTTTT; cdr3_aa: CASSTGTSGINTGELFF
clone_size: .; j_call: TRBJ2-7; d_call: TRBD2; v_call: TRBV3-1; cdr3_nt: TGTGCCAGCAGCCAAGCGGGCACCGGGACTAGCAGCGAGCAGTACTTC; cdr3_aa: CASSQAGTGTSSEQYF
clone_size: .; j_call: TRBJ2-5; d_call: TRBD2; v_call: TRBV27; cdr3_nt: TGTGCCAGCAGTTTAGGCCGGACTAGCGGGGGGATAGGTGGGACCCAGTACTTC; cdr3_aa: CASSLGRTSGGIGGTQYF
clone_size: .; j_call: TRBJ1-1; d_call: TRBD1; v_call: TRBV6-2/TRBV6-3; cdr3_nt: TGTGCCAGCAGTCATGGACAGGTGACTGAAGCTTTCTTT; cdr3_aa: CASSHGQVTEAFF
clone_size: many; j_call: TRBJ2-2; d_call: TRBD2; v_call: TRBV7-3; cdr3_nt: TGTGCCAGCAGCTTAACGCGACGGGAGGGGACCACCGGGGAGCTGTTTTTT; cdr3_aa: CASSLTRREGTTGELFF
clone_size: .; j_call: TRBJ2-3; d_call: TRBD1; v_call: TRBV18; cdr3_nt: TGTGCCAGCTCACCATCTCGACAGGGGGCGAAGGATACGCAGTATTTT; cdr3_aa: CASSPSRQGAKDTQYF
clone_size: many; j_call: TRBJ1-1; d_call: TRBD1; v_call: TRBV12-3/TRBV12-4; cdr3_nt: TGTGCCAGCAGTTTGGACAGGGGACGGATGAACACTGAAGCTTTCTTT; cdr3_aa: CASSLDRGRMNTEAFF
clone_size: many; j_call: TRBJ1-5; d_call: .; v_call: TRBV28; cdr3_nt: TGTGCCAGCAGCGCCCCATCGACAGGGCCCCAGCATTTT; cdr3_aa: CASSAPSTGPQHF
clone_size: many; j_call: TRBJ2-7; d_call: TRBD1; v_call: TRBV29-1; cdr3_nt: TGCAGCGTTGCGGACAGGGGAGCCTCCTACGAGCAGTACTTC; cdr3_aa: CSVADRGASYEQYF
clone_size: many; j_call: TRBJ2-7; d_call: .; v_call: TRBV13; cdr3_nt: TGTGCCAGCAGCCCGGCTCAGGAGATCCCCTCCTACGAGCAGTACTTC; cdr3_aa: CASSPAQEIPSYEQYF
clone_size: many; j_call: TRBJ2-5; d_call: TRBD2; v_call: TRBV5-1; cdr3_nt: TGCGCCAGCAGCTACTACACACTAGCGGGAAAGGAGACCCAGTACTTC; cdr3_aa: CASSYYTLAGKETQYF
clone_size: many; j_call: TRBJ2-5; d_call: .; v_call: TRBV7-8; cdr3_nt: TGTGCCAGCAGCTTGGACGAGACCCAGTACTTC; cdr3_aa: CASSLDETQYF
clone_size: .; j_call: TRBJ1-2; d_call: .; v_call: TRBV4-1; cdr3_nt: TGCGCCAGCAGCCACCGGGACACTAACTATGGCTACACCTTC; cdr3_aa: CASSHRDTNYGYTF
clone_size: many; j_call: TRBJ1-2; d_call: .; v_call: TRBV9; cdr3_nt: TGTGCCAGCAGCGTCAGGGTTGGGGATGGCTACACCTTC; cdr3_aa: CASSVRVGDGYTF
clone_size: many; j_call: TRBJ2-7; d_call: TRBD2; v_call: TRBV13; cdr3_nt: TGTGCCAGCAGCTTACTAGCGGGAGGGCCGTACGAGCAGTACTTC; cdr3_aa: CASSLLAGGPYEQYF
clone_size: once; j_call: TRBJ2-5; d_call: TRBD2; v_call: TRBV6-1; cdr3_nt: TGTGCCAGCAGTGAAGTATGGCGGGGGACGAAAGAGACCCAGTACTTC; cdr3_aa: CASSEVWRGTKETQYF
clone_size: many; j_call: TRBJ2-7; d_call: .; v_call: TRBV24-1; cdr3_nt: TGTGCCACCAGTGACCCCCGTAAGTTAGCATTATACGAGCAGTACTTC; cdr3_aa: CATSDPRKLALYEQYF
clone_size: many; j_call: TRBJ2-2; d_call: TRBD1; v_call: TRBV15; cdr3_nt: TGTGCCACCAGCCCCGGGACAGGGGGCTGGACCGGGGAGCTGTTTTTT; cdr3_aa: CATSPGTGGWTGELFF
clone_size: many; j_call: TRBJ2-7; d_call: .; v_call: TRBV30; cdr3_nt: TGTGCCTGGAACCACAGGGAGGGTCACTACGAGCAGTACTTC; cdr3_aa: CAWNHREGHYEQYF